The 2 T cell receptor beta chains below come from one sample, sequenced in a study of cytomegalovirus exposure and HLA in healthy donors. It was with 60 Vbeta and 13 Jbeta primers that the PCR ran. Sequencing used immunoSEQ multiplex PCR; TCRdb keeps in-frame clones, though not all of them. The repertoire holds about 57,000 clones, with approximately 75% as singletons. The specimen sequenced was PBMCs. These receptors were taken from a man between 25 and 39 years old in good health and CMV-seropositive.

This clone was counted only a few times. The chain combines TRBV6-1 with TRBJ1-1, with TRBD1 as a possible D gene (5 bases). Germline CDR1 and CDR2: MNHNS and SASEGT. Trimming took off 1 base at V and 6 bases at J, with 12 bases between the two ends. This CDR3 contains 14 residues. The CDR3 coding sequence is TGTGCCAGCAGTGAAGGGGGCTTGAGCGCTGAAGCTTTCTTT. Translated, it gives CASSEGGLSAEAFF.

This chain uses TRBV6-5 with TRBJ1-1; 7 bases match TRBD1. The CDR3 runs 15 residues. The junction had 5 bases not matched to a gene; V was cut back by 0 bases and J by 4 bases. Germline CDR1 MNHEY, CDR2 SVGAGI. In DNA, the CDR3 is TGTGCCAGCAGTTACTCCCCAGGGGGAGTCACTGAAGCTTTCTTT. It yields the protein CASSYSPGGVTEAFF.